This T cell receptor (beta chain) came from a study of cytomegalovirus exposure and HLA in healthy donors. Study-level results: A later analysis showed HLA-associated TCR beta chains outstripping equally common others in clonal expansion. Relative to the approximately 680-donor mean, N-insertions were reportedly fewer in an Asian-associated ancestry cluster in a later analysis.

The study sampled nominally healthy donors, though unrecorded immune exposures were likely. A multiplex PCR was run with 60 Vbeta primers and 13 Jbeta primers. Produced via immunoSEQ multiplex PCR; TCRdb's table is partial and in-frame only. The data contain roughly 99,000 clones, 77% of them seen just once; the ten biggest clones take up 3.5% to 5%. A few counts support this clone. No antigen is known for it. V was shortened by 1 base and J by 7 bases, with 13 bases between the two germline ends. CDR3 length: 14 amino acids. CDR1 is MGHRA and CDR2 is YSYEKL in the germline V gene. The sequence was collected from a male donor in good health and CMV-seronegative. The rearrangement joins TRBV4-1 to TRBJ1-1, with a tentative D call TRBD1 (5 bases). Sample: PBMCs. The CDR3, as DNA: TGCGCCAGCAGCCAAGTACGGGGGAGGCTTGAAGCTTTCTTT. It translates to CASSQVRGRLEAFF.